The 30 T cell receptor beta chains listed next were all sequenced from one sample in a study of cytomegalovirus exposure and HLA in healthy donors. PCR involved 60 Vbeta and 13 Jbeta primers. The method was immunoSEQ multiplex PCR; TCRdb's version includes in-frame clones alone and lacks a portion of them. The table has 150,000 to 200,000 clones, around 79% seen once. The source material was PBMCs. The receptors originated from a woman aged 45-59 years in good health and CMV-seronegative.

The genes are TRBV6-1 and TRBJ1-2; 7 positions match TRBD1. The CDR3 runs to 14 residues. V shed 2 bases and J 5 bases; nucleotides not matched to a gene: 5. Germline loops: CDR1 MNHNS, CDR2 SASEGT. The CDR3 bases are TGTGCCAGCAGTGAAAACAGGGGCTCGTATGGCTACACCTTC. It codes for CASSENRGSYGYTF.

The V and J genes are TRBV28 and TRBJ2-3; TRBD1 aligns across 9 bases. The CDR3 contains 15 residues. Germline lookup yields CDR1 MDHEN and CDR2 SYDVKM. V lost 5 bases and J lost 4; bases outside the gene matches: 7. The CDR3: CASSPGQGSADTQYF. The CDR3 bases are TGTGCCAGCAGTCCAGGACAGGGGAGCGCAGATACGCAGTATTTT.

This clone has only one observation. The rearrangement links TRBV7-9 to TRBJ1-5, with D possibly matching TRBD1 (5 bases). The CDR3 sequence is 16 residues long. The V gene's germline CDR1 is SEHNR and CDR2 FQNEAQ (reference sequence). V was shortened by 0 bases and J by 0 bases, with 9 bases between the two germline ends. The CDR3 region has the DNA TGTGCCAGCAGCTTAGCGGGGGGGGTTAGCAATCAGCCCCAGCATTTT. Residues: CASSLAGGVSNQPQHF.

The chain links TRBV15 to TRBJ2-3; the match to TRBD2 covers 10 bases. The CDR3 covers 18 residues. Germline V gene lookup returns CDR1 LNHNV and CDR2 YYDKDF (reference sequence). V shed 0 bases, J shed 10 bases, and the junction held 16 bases outside the gene matches. CDR3 region: CATSRDGMLAGAGGSQYF. CDR3 nucleotide sequence: TGTGCCACCAGCAGAGATGGGATGCTAGCGGGGGCCGGTGGATCGCAGTATTTT.

The chain recombines TRBV5-1 with TRBJ2-7; 7 bases match TRBD1. The germline V gene encodes CDR1 SGHRS and CDR2 YFSETQ. V trimming: 0 bases; J trimming: 2 bases; junction bases outside the gene matches: 5. This CDR3 has 15 amino acids. CDR3 loop: CASSLGQGTPYEQYF. The DNA for the CDR3 is TGCGCCAGCAGCTTGGGACAGGGAACTCCCTACGAGCAGTACTTC.

The gene calls are TRBV5-6 and TRBJ2-1, with TRBD1 matching over 9 bases. This CDR3 is built from 15 residues. Germline V gives CDR1 SGHDT, CDR2 YYEEEE. The V gene end was trimmed by 1 base and the J gene end by 9 bases; junction bases not matched to a gene: 8. CDR3 protein: CASSLSGDRVGEQFF. DNA of the CDR3: TGTGCCAGCAGCTTGTCGGGGGACAGGGTTGGTGAGCAGTTCTTC.

The rearrangement joins TRBV29-1 to TRBJ2-5; no firm D call. With the DNA end fitting TRBJ2-7 better, the J assignment may be wrong. Germline V lookup: CDR1 SQVTM, CDR2 ANQGSEA. The CDR3 is made up of 14 amino acids. The CDR3 region is CSAVWAHDAYEQYF. The DNA of the CDR3 is TGCAGCGCCGTTTGGGCACATGATGCCTACGAGCAGTACTTC.

The chain recombines TRBV11-2 with TRBJ1-1; a weak D match, TRBD1 (5 bases). The CDR3 spans 15 residues. CDR1 and CDR2 (germline): SGHAT, FQNNGV. The V end lost 4 bases, the J end lost 0 bases, and 12 bases lay between the germline ends. CDR3 amino acids: CASSYSAGLNTEAFF. The CDR3 nucleotides read TGTGCCAGCAGCTATTCCGCGGGGCTGAACACTGAAGCTTTCTTT. The full variable domain, its missing parts supplied by reference TRBV11-2 and TRBJ1-1, is EAGVAQSPRYKIIEKRQSVAFWCNPISGHATLYWYQQILGQGPKLLIQFQNNGVVDDSQLPKDRFSAERLKGVDSTLKIQPAKLEDSAVYLCASSYSAGLNTEAFFGQGTRLTVV.

The chain uses TRBV14 and TRBJ2-1; D call uncertain. V was clipped by 1 base and J by 12 bases, with 7 bases between them. The germline V gene has CDR1 SGHDN and CDR2 FVKESK. The CDR3 loop spans 11 amino acids. CDR3 nucleotide sequence: TGTGCCAGCAGCCAAGCCGTCGTGCAGTTCTTC. Encoded protein: CASSQAVVQFF.

This clone came up once. The chain is built from TRBV2 and TRBJ2-3; D remains ambiguous. V was shortened by 8 bases and J by 1 base, with 16 bases between the two germline ends. There are 15 residues in the CDR3. CDR1 is SNHLY and CDR2 is FYNNEI in the germline V gene. CDR3 coding DNA: TGTGCCAGCGGGTCAGGTATTTTACGCACAGATACGCAGTATTTT. Translation: CASGSGILRTDTQYF.

The rearrangement uses TRBV28 and TRBJ2-5; TRBD1 agrees at 7 bases. V lost 6 bases to trimming and J lost 4 bases; unmatched junction nucleotides: 5. CDR3 length equals 13 residues. In germline, CDR1 is MDHEN, CDR2 SYDVKM. CDR3 coding DNA: TGTGCCAGCAGACTTACAGGGGTAGAGACCCAGTACTTC. Encoded protein: CASRLTGVETQYF.

The chain has TRBV6-1 and TRBJ2-7, with 7 bases identical to TRBD1. Losses at the gene ends were 0 bases for V and 2 bases for J; bases not matched to a gene: 7. Germline-derived CDR1 and CDR2 are MNHNS and SASEGT. The CDR3 is 16 residues long. CDR3 DNA: TGTGCCAGCAGTGAAGCCGGTAGGGGGCTCACCTACGAGCAGTACTTC. Translating gives CASSEAGRGLTYEQYF.

In its sample, this clone was seen a few times. The V call is TRBV6-5, the J call TRBJ1-1, with TRBD1 matching 9 bases. The V segment lost 4 bases and the J segment 5 bases; nucleotides outside the gene matches: 8. This CDR3 is 15 amino acids long. Per the germline V gene, CDR1 is MNHEY and CDR2 is SVGAGI. The CDR3 DNA follows: TGTGCCAGCAGTTCATCCGGGACAGGGCGAACTGAAGCTTTCTTT. It translates to CASSSSGTGRTEAFF.

The DNA of the CDR3 is TGTGCCACCAGACTCAGCGGAAAGAGCACAGATACGCAGTATTTT. The encoded protein is CATRLSGKSTDTQYF. V usage is TRBV6-4 and J usage is TRBJ2-3; D is perhaps TRBD2 (5 bases). CDR1 is MRHNA, CDR2 SNTAGT, per germline. The germline V and J ends were trimmed by 10 bases and 0 bases, with 17 bases remaining between them. The CDR3 has 15 amino acids.

The chain is built from TRBV6-5 and TRBJ1-2, with D tentatively TRBD1 (6 bases). The germline CDR1 and CDR2 sequences are MNHEY and SVGAGI. The CDR3 runs to 13 residues. V was clipped by 7 bases and J by 4 bases, with 13 bases between them. The CDR3 DNA reads as TGTGCCAGCACCCAAGGGGGGGCCTATGGCTACACCTTC. The encoded protein is CASTQGGAYGYTF.

The chain links TRBV15 to TRBJ1-1; 8 nucleotides align to TRBD1. CDR3 length: 14 amino acids. J gave up 7 bases and V 2 bases, and 6 bases lay outside the gene matches. Germline V gives CDR1 LNHNV, CDR2 YYDKDF (reference sequence). In DNA form, the CDR3 reads TGTGCCACCAGCAGAAGAAGACAGGGGCATGAAGCTTTCTTT. Protein product: CATSRRRQGHEAFF.

The chain has TRBV7-6 and TRBJ2-5; TRBD2 is a possible D gene (6 bases). In germline, CDR1 is SGHVS, CDR2 FNYEAQ. Deletions cut 5 bases from V and 0 bases from J, with 16 bases between. The CDR3 consists of 16 residues. The CDR3 here is CASSPLRGLDQETQYF. CDR3 in DNA: TGTGCCAGCAGCCCCCTGCGGGGCCTGGACCAAGAGACCCAGTACTTC.

The CDR3 DNA follows: TGTGCCAGCAGCGTAGAGGCAGGGGTAATGAACACTGAAGCTTTCTTT. This gives the protein CASSVEAGVMNTEAFF. The V gene is TRBV9, the J gene TRBJ1-1, with D possibly matching TRBD1 (6 bases). The CDR3 extends over 16 amino acids. Trimming left V 0 bases short and J 0 bases short, with 12 bases between. Germline-derived CDR1 and CDR2 are SGDLS and YYNGEE.

V is TRBV18 and J is TRBJ2-1; possibly TRBD2 for D (6 bases). The CDR3 extends over 13 amino acids. CDR1 is KGHSH and CDR2 is LQKENI in the germline V gene. The V end was cut by 6 bases, the J end by 10 bases, with 16 bases between. This CDR3 reads CASSRDSLGEQFF. CDR3 bases: TGTGCCAGCTCCCGGGACTCCCTGGGAGAGCAGTTCTTC.

V is TRBV2 and J is TRBJ2-7, with D perhaps matching TRBD2 (6 bases). V lost 5 bases, J lost 4 bases, and 12 bases lay in between. CDR3 size: 13 residues. Germline V lookup: CDR1 SNHLY, CDR2 FYNNEI. The CDR3 protein is CASSPSAQYEQYF. In DNA form, the CDR3 reads TGTGCCAGCAGTCCTAGCGCTCAATACGAGCAGTACTTC.

V and J are TRBV25-1 and TRBJ1-1, with D possibly being TRBD1 (5 bases). The ends were cut back, 1 base at V and 5 bases at J, with 14 bases in the middle. The CDR3 runs to 15 residues. Germline-derived CDR1 and CDR2 are MGHDK and SYGVNS. This chain's CDR3 is CASSELTGGRTEAFF. In DNA form, the CDR3 reads TGTGCCAGCAGTGAATTAACGGGGGGGAGGACTGAAGCTTTCTTT.

This clone turned up a few times. The chain has TRBV30 and TRBJ2-6; 7 bases align to TRBD1. Germline CDR1 is GTSNPN and CDR2 is SVGIG (reference sequence). V shed 3 bases and J 2 bases; nucleotides not matched to a gene: 4. CDR3 length: 15 residues. In nucleotides, the CDR3 is TGTGCCTGGAGAGGGCAGGGGGCTGGGGCCAACGTCCTGACTTTC. It translates to CAWRGQGAGANVLTF.

With respect to this clone: The junction departs from the called germline gene at one end, perhaps through a read error. V is TRBV7-9 and J is TRBJ2-1, with TRBD1 identical over 9 bases. The CDR3 covers 17 residues. From germline, CDR1 is SEHNR and CDR2 FQNEAQ (reference sequence). CDR3 coding DNA: TGTGCCAACAGCTACCTACTGGGACAGGGACCATACAATGAGCAGTTCTTC. This encodes CANSYLLGQGPYNEQFF.

As concerns this clone: Sequence at one end of the junction differs from germline and may be a read error. The chain has TRBV18 and TRBJ1-2; 8 bases map to TRBD1. The CDR3 is 12 residues long. CDR1 KGHSH and CDR2 LQKENI come from the germline V gene. The CDR3 sequence: CASSLPGQEGFF. In DNA, the CDR3 is TGTGCCAGCTCATTACCGGGACAGGAGGGCTTCTTC. The full variable domain, its missing parts supplied by reference TRBV18 and TRBJ1-2, is NAGVMQNPRHLVRRRGQEARLRCSPMKGHSHVYWYRQLPEEGLKFMVYLQKENIIDESGMPKERFSAEFPKEGPSILRIQQVVRGDSAAYFCASSLPGQEGFFGSGTRLTVV.

The V and J genes are TRBV29-1 and TRBJ2-3; 7 bases are a match to TRBD2. The germline gives CDR1 SQVTM, CDR2 ANQGSEA. The CDR3 consists of 14 residues. Trimming removed 3 bases from V and 1 base from J; junction bases left unmatched: 4. The CDR3 nucleotides read TGCAGCGTTGACCTAGCGGCGGGCACAGATACGCAGTATTTT. Amino acids: CSVDLAAGTDTQYF.

This rearrangement joins TRBV7-3 to TRBJ2-6, with TRBD1 matching 7 bases. The CDR3 extends over 16 amino acids. V lost 3 bases, J lost 0 bases, and 2 bases stayed unmatched. CDR1 is SGHTA, CDR2 FQGTGA, per germline. The CDR3 bases are TGTGCCAGCAGCTTTTCAGGGGGCTCTGGGGCCAACGTCCTGACTTTC. Its protein product is CASSFSGGSGANVLTF.

V and J are TRBV4-3 and TRBJ2-7, with 8 bases lining up with TRBD2. Germline CDR1 reads LGHNA; CDR2 reads YSLEER. V lost 1 base and J lost 3; bases outside the gene matches: 2. This CDR3 spans 14 amino acids. Here the CDR3 DNA reads TGCGCCAGCAGCCAAGCACTAGCGGACTACGAGCAGTACTTC. Protein sequence: CASSQALADYEQYF.

The count of this clone is one. The chain links TRBV7-9 to TRBJ2-1; 12 bases map to TRBD2. CDR3 length: 16 residues. Unmatched junction bases numbered 10, after V lost 5 bases and J lost 8 bases. The germline V gene has CDR1 SEHNR and CDR2 FQNEAQ (reference sequence). In DNA, the CDR3 is TGTGCCAGCAGCCCGAGGACTAGCGGGGCAAGGGATGAGCAGTTCTTC. This sequence encodes CASSPRTSGARDEQFF.

The chain employs TRBV7-2 and TRBJ2-1, with D uncertain. Trimming pared 4 bases from V and 5 bases from J, leaving 15 bases between. CDR3 length: 15 residues. CDR1 and CDR2 (germline): SGHTA, FQGNSA. This CDR3 reads CASSSPRSVHNEQFF. The CDR3 bases are TGTGCCAGCAGCTCCCCCCGGTCCGTACACAATGAGCAGTTCTTC.

This clone showed up just once. The same CDR3 arises from other DNA sequences in this sample as well. This chain uses TRBV27 with TRBJ2-1, with 10 bases fitting TRBD1. Germline V lookup: CDR1 MNHEY, CDR2 SMNVEV (reference sequence). The CDR3 consists of 15 residues. J was trimmed by 8 bases and V by 6 bases; bases with no gene match: 10. CDR3 sequence (DNA): TGTGCCAGCAGAGCGCGGGACAGGGGAACATATGAGCAGTTCTTC. Protein: CASRARDRGTYEQFF.